Below, 9 T cell receptor beta chains from the same sample are listed, as sequenced in a study of cytomegalovirus exposure and HLA in healthy donors. Vbeta (60) and Jbeta (13) primers were used in the PCR. Sequenced by immunoSEQ multiplex PCR; TCRdb stores in-frame clones only, minus some. This table has roughly 160,000 clones, approximately 83% appearing once. The sequenced sample was PBMCs. These receptors were taken from a man aged 18 to 29 in good health and CMV-seropositive.

The CDR3, as DNA: TGTGCCAGCAGTGAATGGGTAGGGGCGGATAATTCACCCCTCCACTTT. It codes for CASSEWVGADNSPLHF. The chain links TRBV25-1 to TRBJ1-6, with D possibly matching TRBD1 (5 bases). CDR1 and CDR2 from the germline V gene are MGHDK and SYGVNS. V dropped 1 base and J dropped 5 bases, with 12 bases sitting between them. The CDR3 contains 16 residues.

V and J are TRBV15 and TRBJ1-4; D is unresolved. The CDR3 runs 13 residues. V gave up 3 bases and J gave up 1 base, with 3 bases separating them. Germline V CDR1 and CDR2: LNHNV, YYDKDF (reference sequence). CDR3 protein: CATSRRTNEKLFF. CDR3 bases: TGTGCCACCAGCAGGAGAACTAATGAAAAACTGTTTTTT.

The chain links TRBV7-2 to TRBJ2-5; tentative D call: TRBD2 (5 bases). Trimming removed 5 bases from V and 4 bases from J, with 11 bases in between. The CDR3 length is 13 residues. Germline V gives CDR1 SGHTA, CDR2 FQGNSA. CDR3 amino acids: CASSHPGVETQYF. The CDR3 bases are TGTGCCAGCAGCCATCCCGGGGTAGAGACCCAGTACTTC.

CDR3 in amino acids: CASSLRTQTGELFF. CDR3 DNA: TGTGCCAGCAGCTTGCGGACTCAAACCGGGGAGCTGTTTTTT. The rearrangement uses TRBV5-4 and TRBJ2-2; D perhaps matches TRBD2 (5 bases). Germline values: CDR1 SGHNT, CDR2 YYREEE (reference sequence). This CDR3 is 14 amino acids long. Trimming stripped 1 base from V and 5 bases from J, with 9 bases between.

The genes are TRBV30 and TRBJ2-2; D is perhaps TRBD2 (5 bases). Germline loops: CDR1 GTSNPN, CDR2 SVGIG (reference sequence). V gave up 0 bases and J gave up 8 bases, with 16 bases separating them. The CDR3 is made up of 15 amino acids. The CDR3 protein is CAWSVLGALRGELFF. Here the CDR3 DNA reads TGTGCCTGGAGTGTATTGGGAGCGTTGAGGGGGGAGCTGTTTTTT.

The chain combines TRBV14 with TRBJ1-1; D is uncertain. The germline V gene encodes CDR1 SGHDN and CDR2 FVKESK. This CDR3 is 13 amino acids long. Trimming cost V 0 bases and J 3 bases, with 5 bases left between them. In nucleotides, the CDR3 is TGTGCCAGCAGCCAAGATGTCTACACTGAAGCTTTCTTT. Translated: CASSQDVYTEAFF. The entire variable domain, with the rest obtained from reference TRBV14 and TRBJ1-1, is as follows: EAGVTQFPSHSVIEKGQTVTLRCDPISGHDNLYWYRRVMGKEIKFLLHFVKESKQDESGMPNNRFLAERTGGTYSTLKVQPAELEDSGVYFCASSQDVYTEAFFGQGTRLTVV.

The chain carries TRBV19 and TRBJ2-6; 8 positions match TRBD1. Germline V gives CDR1 LNHDA, CDR2 SQIVND (reference sequence). With V trimmed by 3 bases and J by 1 base, 11 bases remained unmatched. The CDR3 extends over 19 amino acids. The CDR3 sequence: CASSIYPRTGNSGANVLTF. The CDR3 nucleotides are TGTGCCAGTAGTATTTACCCCCGGACAGGGAATTCTGGGGCCAACGTCCTGACTTTC.

This clone was seen once. The chain joins TRBV5-1 to TRBJ1-1; the D gene is possibly TRBD1 (5 bases). The CDR3 is made up of 14 amino acids. Germline V CDR1 and CDR2: SGHRS, YFSETQ. The ends were cut back, 2 bases at V and 1 base at J, with 9 bases in the middle. CDR3 in DNA: TGCGCCAGCAGCTTAGCGGGGGGGAACACTGAAGCTTTCTTT. Translated, it gives CASSLAGGNTEAFF.

The V and J genes are TRBV19 and TRBJ1-2; possibly TRBD1 for D (6 bases). The CDR3 spans 12 residues. The germline V gene has CDR1 LNHDA and CDR2 SQIVND (reference sequence). Between the trimmed V and J ends, which lost 7 bases and 7 bases, there was a span of 13 bases. CDR3 sequence reads: CASTTGQGGYTF. Here the CDR3 DNA reads TGTGCCAGTACAACAGGGCAGGGTGGCTACACCTTC.